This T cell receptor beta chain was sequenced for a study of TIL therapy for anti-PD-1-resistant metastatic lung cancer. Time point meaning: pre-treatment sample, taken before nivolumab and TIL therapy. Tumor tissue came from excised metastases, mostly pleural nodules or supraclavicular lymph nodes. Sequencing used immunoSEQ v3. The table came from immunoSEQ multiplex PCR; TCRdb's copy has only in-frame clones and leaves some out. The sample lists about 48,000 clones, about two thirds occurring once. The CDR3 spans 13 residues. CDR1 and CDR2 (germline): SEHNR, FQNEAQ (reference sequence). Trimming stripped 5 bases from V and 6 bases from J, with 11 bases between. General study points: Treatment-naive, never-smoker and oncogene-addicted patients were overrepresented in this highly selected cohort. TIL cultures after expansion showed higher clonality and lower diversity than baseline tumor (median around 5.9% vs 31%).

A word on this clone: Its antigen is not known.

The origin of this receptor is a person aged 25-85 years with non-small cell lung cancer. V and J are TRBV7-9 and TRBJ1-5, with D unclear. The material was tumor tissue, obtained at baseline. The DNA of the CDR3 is TGTGCCAGCAGCGCGTTACAAGGTCAGCCCCAGCATTTT. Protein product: CASSALQGQPQHF.